This T cell receptor (beta chain) emerged from a study of patients and donors after allogeneic stem cell transplantation. Each CDR3 protein is one row after TCRdb ran MiXCR on the RT-PCR reads. The table lists some 960,000 distinct CDR3 sequences, roughly 18% of them singletons. This clonotype was recorded a few times. At one end, the junction sequence differs from germline, possibly due to a read error. The CDR3 consists of 14 residues. This sequence originates from a human donor who was either an allogeneic HSCT recipient or a stem cell or donor lymphocyte infusion donor (not recorded which). It is not recorded whose cells these are; they may come from a transplant donor. Specimen: blood, either unsorted or a sorted T cell fraction (not recorded which). The chain joins TRBV12-3 or TRBV12-4 to TRBJ1-4, with D possibly being TRBD1 (5 bases). The CDR3 DNA is TGTGCCAGCAGCTTAGACAGCCTAACCGAAAAACTGTTTTTT. It is translated as CASSLDSLTEKLFF.